This record covers a single TCR beta chain. Profiling relied on immunoSEQ multiplex PCR, and the TCRdb table lists in-frame clones only, not all of them. The top ten clones hold less than 2% of a sample with roughly 400,000 clones, under 90% of them seen once. Trimming removed 6 bases at V and 0 bases at J, with 12 bases between. Germline values: CDR1 MDHEN, CDR2 SYDVKM. The CDR3 spans 15 residues. The data were taken from a study of blood T cell repertoires in COVID-19. Those who participated ranged in age from roughly 18 to 89 years and resided in 20 to 30 US areas. The sequenced material came from PBMCs or T cells enriched from blood (not recorded which). The chain links TRBV28 to TRBJ1-3; tentative D call: TRBD1 (6 bases). The sequence derives from a woman aged 25 to 45 who had recovered from COVID-19. The CDR3 spells CASSPGHLSGNTIYF. CDR3 nucleotides: TGTGCCAGCAGCCCGGGACACCTCTCTGGAAACACCATATATTTT.